The present T cell receptor beta chain was sequenced within a study of regulatory T cells in long-lasting Graves disease. With iRepertoire HTBI primers and Arm-PCR of CDR3 regions, TCR beta libraries were built. TCRdb reprocessed the multiplex PCR reads via MiXCR and lists one record per CDR3 protein. This table holds 680,000 or so distinct CDR3 sequences, approximately 15% found once. The time point denotes: newly diagnosed GD, antithyroid drugs for less than 3 months. RNA isolated from PBMCs was used to make the TCR library. In its sample, this clonotype was seen many times. What it recognizes is unknown. General observations from the study: Newly diagnosed Graves' patients had higher TCR diversity than persistent ones.

Trimming left V 5 bases short and J 5 bases short, with 19 bases between. This CDR3 is built from 16 residues. Germline values: CDR1 LNHDA, CDR2 SQIVND (reference sequence). These data were also reused for a study on T cells in Graves' hyperthyroidism and ophthalmopathy. This second study notes: Across 18 months, stable Graves' hyperthyroidism was marked by no progression to ophthalmopathy.

Specimen: peripheral blood mononuclear cells (PBMCs), collected at new diagnosis, from a patient treated with antithyroid drugs. This rearrangement joins TRBV19 to TRBJ1-5; unclear D gene. The sequence was collected from a woman aged 25 to 39 with Graves disease. The CDR3 coding sequence is TGTGCCAGTAGTCGCCGGCGCGCGATAGCAGATCAGCCCCAGCATTTT. As protein: CASSRRRAIADQPQHF.